This T cell receptor beta chain was found in a study of T-cell reconstitution after alpha-beta-depleted transplantation in children. Regarding the study as a whole: Most T-cell counts and diversity one year after the transplant came from T cells that were newly produced. The study reportedly traced alpha-beta T cells about two months after transplant to several hundred expanded graft clones.

Unique molecular identifiers were used to barcode this TCRbeta library. One entry per CDR3 protein results from TCRdb running MiXCR on the PCR reads. The sample includes about 980,000 distinct CDR3 sequences, 25% to 30% of them seen just once. Only a few counts were recorded for this clonotype. What it binds is unknown. This CDR3 spans 15 amino acids. Trimming cost V 8 bases and J 2 bases; bases outside gene matches: 4. Germline V CDR1 and CDR2: ENHRY, SYGVKD. The receptor was isolated from a boy in the first two years of life who had a stem cell transplant for SCID, so the T cells may come from the graft donor. The specimen comprised PBMCs, mostly from graft donor cells, sampled 360 days after TCRalphabeta/CD19-depleted stem cell transplant. The chain couples TRBV10-3 to TRBJ2-1; TRBD2 aligns across 12 bases. CDR3 loop: CAIASGGGTYNEQFF. Written as DNA, the CDR3 is TGTGCCATCGCTAGCGGGGGGGGAACCTACAATGAGCAGTTCTTC.